This T cell receptor beta chain was found in a study of blood T cell repertoires in COVID-19. TCRdb's copy holds only in-frame clones and misses some; the assay was immunoSEQ multiplex PCR. The sample shows 400,000 or so clones, less than 95% of them seen only once. Individuals drawn from some 25 US areas were about 18 to 90 years old. Recovery among Cohort 3 donors was established by two negative PCRs, clearance, or symptom resolution. Germline CDR1 SGHTA, CDR2 FQGNSA. The V gene lost 6 bases and the J gene lost 0 bases, with 12 bases spanning the gap. CDR3 size: 16 residues. The sample comprised PBMCs or T cells enriched from blood (not recorded which). This clonotype was sampled from a young man who had recovered from COVID-19. The J gene is TRBJ1-6, the V gene TRBV7-2, with D uncertain. This CDR3 reads CASRSTESSYNSPLHF. The CDR3 nucleotides read TGTGCCAGCAGGTCGACTGAAAGCTCCTATAATTCACCCCTCCACTTT.